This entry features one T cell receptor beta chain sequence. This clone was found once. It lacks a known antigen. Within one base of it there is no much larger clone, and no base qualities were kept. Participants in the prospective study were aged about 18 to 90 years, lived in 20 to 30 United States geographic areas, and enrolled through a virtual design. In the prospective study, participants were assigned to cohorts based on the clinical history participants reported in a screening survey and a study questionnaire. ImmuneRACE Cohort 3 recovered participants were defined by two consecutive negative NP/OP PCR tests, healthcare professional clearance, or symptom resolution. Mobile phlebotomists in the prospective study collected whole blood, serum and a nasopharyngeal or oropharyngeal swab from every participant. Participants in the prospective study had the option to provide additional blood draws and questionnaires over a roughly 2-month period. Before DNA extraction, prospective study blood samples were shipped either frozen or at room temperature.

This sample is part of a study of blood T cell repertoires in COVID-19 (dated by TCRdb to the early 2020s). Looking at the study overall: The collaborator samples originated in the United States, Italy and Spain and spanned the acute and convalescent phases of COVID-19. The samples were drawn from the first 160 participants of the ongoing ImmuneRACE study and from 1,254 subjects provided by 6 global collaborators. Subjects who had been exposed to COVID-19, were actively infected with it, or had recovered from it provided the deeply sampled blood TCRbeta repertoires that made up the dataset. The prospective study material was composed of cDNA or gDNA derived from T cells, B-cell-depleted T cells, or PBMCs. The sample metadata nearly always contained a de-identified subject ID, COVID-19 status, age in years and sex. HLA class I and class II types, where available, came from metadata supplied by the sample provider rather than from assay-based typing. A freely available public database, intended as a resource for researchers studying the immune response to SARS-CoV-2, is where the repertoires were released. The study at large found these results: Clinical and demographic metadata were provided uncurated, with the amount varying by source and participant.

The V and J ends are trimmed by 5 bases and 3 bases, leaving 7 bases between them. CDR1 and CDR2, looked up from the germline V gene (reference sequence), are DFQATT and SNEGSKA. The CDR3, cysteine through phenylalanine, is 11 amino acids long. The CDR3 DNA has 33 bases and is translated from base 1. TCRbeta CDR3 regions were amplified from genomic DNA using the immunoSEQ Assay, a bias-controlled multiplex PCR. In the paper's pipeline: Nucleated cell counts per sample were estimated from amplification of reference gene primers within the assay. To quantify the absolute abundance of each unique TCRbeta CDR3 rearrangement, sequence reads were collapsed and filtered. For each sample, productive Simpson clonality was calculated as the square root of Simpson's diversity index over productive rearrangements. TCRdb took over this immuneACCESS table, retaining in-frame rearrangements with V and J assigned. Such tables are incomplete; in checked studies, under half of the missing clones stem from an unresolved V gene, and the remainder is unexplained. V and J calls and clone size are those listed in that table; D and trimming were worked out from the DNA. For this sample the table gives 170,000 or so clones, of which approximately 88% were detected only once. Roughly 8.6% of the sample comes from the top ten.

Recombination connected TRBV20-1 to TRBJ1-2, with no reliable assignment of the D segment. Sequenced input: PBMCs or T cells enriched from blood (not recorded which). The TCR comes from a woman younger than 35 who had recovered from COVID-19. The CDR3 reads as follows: CSAAGYYGYTF. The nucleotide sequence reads TGCAGTGCTGCAGGTTACTATGGCTACACCTTC.